A single sample gave rise to the 31 T cell receptor beta chains below, sequenced in a study of metastatic and nonmetastatic thyroid tumors. Through MiXCR, TCRdb re-clonotyped the PCR reads. The table records some 30,000 clones, 3.5% to 4.5% of them present only once. Not a single patient had been given any form of treatment at any point before undergoing thyroid surgery. Material for sequencing was blood. The source is a female donor with papillary thyroid cancer or a benign thyroid nodule (not recorded which). Some clones in this sample may be carry-over from other donors' samples.

Many counts were recorded for this clone. The chain joins TRBV12-3 or TRBV12-4 to TRBJ2-2, with D maybe TRBD1 (5 bases). V was pared by 3 bases and J by 2 bases, with 13 bases between. The CDR3 length is 16 residues. CDR3 bases: TGTGCCAGCAGTTTTCGGTCAGGACATAACACCGGGGAGCTGTTTTTT. This encodes CASSFRSGHNTGELFF.

This clone has just a few counts. The CDR3 region is CASSPRTRGEREQYF. CDR3 nucleotide sequence: TGTGCCAGCAGCCCTAGGACTAGGGGGGAACGCGAGCAGTACTTC. This sequence joins TRBV6-2 or TRBV6-3 and TRBJ2-7; perhaps TRBD2 as D (7 bases). The V gene's germline CDR1 is MNHEY and CDR2 SVGEGT. Trimming took 6 bases from V and 6 from J, leaving 21 bases between them. The CDR3 covers 15 residues.

This clone came up many times. CDR3 region: CARRDRGYLKAQYF. The CDR3 coding sequence is TGTGCCAGACGGGACAGGGGGTATCTGAAGGCCCAGTACTTC. The chain is built from TRBV28 and TRBJ2-5, with 11 bases matching TRBD1. Trimming took 9 bases from V and 9 from J; bases not matched to a gene: 12. CDR1 is MDHEN, CDR2 SYDVKM, per germline. This CDR3 comprises 14 residues.

The gene calls are TRBV7-9 and TRBJ1-3; possibly TRBD1 for D (5 bases). Trimming took off 5 bases at V and 0 bases at J, with 14 bases between the two ends. Germline V CDR1 and CDR2: SEHNR, FQNEAQ (reference sequence). The length of the CDR3 is 16 residues. CDR3 sequence reads: CASSPRDVSSGNTIYF. Written as DNA, the CDR3 is TGTGCCAGCAGCCCGCGGGACGTCTCCTCTGGAAACACCATATATTTT.

In this sample, this clone turned up a few times. The chain uses TRBV19 and TRBJ2-1; weak D call: TRBD2 (6 bases). Trimming took 3 bases from V and 12 from J, leaving 18 bases between them. CDR1 and CDR2 (germline): LNHDA, SQIVND (reference sequence). The CDR3 runs to 14 residues. CDR3 protein: CASSMKRAPRGQFF. DNA of the CDR3: TGTGCCAGTAGTATGAAGCGGGCGCCTCGAGGGCAGTTCTTC.

The chain employs TRBV10-3 and TRBJ2-7, with a tentative D call TRBD1 (6 bases). This CDR3 is 14 amino acids long. Trimming took 6 bases from V and 2 from J, leaving 14 bases between them. The germline V gene has CDR1 ENHRY and CDR2 SYGVKD. Written as DNA, the CDR3 is TGTGCCATCAGGGACAGATTTGGGGCCTACGAGCAGTACTTC. This sequence encodes CAIRDRFGAYEQYF.

The chain has TRBV5-1 and TRBJ1-4, with D hard to call. V dropped 1 base and J dropped 0 bases, with 10 bases sitting between them. This CDR3 has 16 amino acids. Germline-derived CDR1 and CDR2 are SGHRS and YFSETQ. DNA for the CDR3: TGCGCCAGCAGCTTGACGTTGAGGTCAACTAATGAAAAACTGTTTTTT. Its translation: CASSLTLRSTNEKLFF.

Concerning this clone itself: Just one base apart from a much larger clone, this may be a read error. The J gene is TRBJ2-1, the V gene TRBV7-9, with D hard to call. The V gene's germline CDR1 is SEHNR and CDR2 FQNEAQ (reference sequence). The CDR3 extends over 17 amino acids. CDR3 residues: CASSRPDRPSSYNEQLF. As DNA, the CDR3 is TGTGCCAGCAGCCGCCCGGACCGACCGAGCTCCTACAATGAGCAGCTCTTC.

This clone was detected a few times. The chain is built from TRBV12-3 or TRBV12-4 and TRBJ2-7; D uncertain. Trimming pared 1 base from V and 7 bases from J, leaving 8 bases between. The CDR3 runs 12 residues. This chain's CDR3 is CASSLGVREQYF. The CDR3 bases are TGTGCCAGCAGTTTAGGAGTGAGAGAGCAGTACTTC.

V gene TRBV10-3 combines with J gene TRBJ1-2; D is unclear. Trimming cost V 3 bases and J 3 bases, with 11 bases left between them. CDR1 is ENHRY, CDR2 SYGVKD, per germline. The CDR3 has 14 amino acids. The DNA of the CDR3 is TGTGCCATCAGTGACGGGATCACGGACTATGGCTACACCTTC. This translates into CAISDGITDYGYTF.

In this sample, this clone turned up many times. This rearrangement joins TRBV19 to TRBJ1-5; possible D gene TRBD1, 5 bases. Trimming left V 2 bases short and J 3 bases short, with 11 bases between. CDR1 LNHDA and CDR2 SQIVND come from the germline V gene (reference sequence). This CDR3 is 15 amino acids long. The CDR3 spells CASSIFRVHNQPQHF. The CDR3 nucleotides are TGTGCCAGTAGTATATTCAGGGTCCACAATCAGCCCCAGCATTTT.

This clone was detected a few times. A much more abundant neighbour one base away suggests this may be a read error. CDR3 residues: CASRPWTSGDYEQYF. The CDR3 nucleotides read TGTGCCAGCAGACCATGGACTAGCGGGGACTACGAGCAGTACTTC. The chain recombines TRBV4-2 with TRBJ2-7, with 12 bases that match TRBD2. CDR1 is LGHNA, CDR2 YNFKEQ, per germline. The J segment lost 3 bases and the V segment lost 6 bases, leaving 6 bases of the junction unmatched. CDR3 length: 15 residues.

In its sample, this clone was seen a few times. This chain links TRBV2 with TRBJ2-2, with a possible D match to TRBD1 (6 bases). Germline V CDR1 and CDR2: SNHLY, FYNNEI. V was cut by 6 bases and J by 0 bases, with 14 bases left in between. The CDR3 is made up of 16 amino acids. The CDR3 is CASSPRTASNTGELFF. The CDR3 coding sequence is TGTGCCAGCAGCCCTCGGACAGCCTCGAACACCGGGGAGCTGTTTTTT. The full variable domain, completed using reference TRBV2 and TRBJ2-2, is EPEVTQTPSHQVTQMGQEVILRCVPISNHLYFYWYRQILGQKVEFLVSFYNNEISEKSEIFDDQFSVERPDGSNFTLKIRSTKLEDSAMYFCASSPRTASNTGELFFGEGSRLTVL.

The V call is TRBV6-2 or TRBV6-3, the J call TRBJ1-2; D gene unclear. Per the germline V gene, CDR1 is MNHEY and CDR2 is SVGEGT. The CDR3 consists of 14 residues. V was shortened by 6 bases and J by 7 bases, with 18 bases between the two germline ends. CDR3 residues: CASRKTETLVGYTF. The CDR3 DNA reads TGTGCCAGCAGAAAAACTGAGACTCTTGTTGGCTACACCTTC.

This clone has ten or more counts. No DNA is shown, since the ends of the CDR3 on it are uncertain; the CDR3 is the one TCRdb lists. This CDR3 reads CASSSSDSLNQPQHF. This sequence joins TRBV28 and TRBJ1-5; the table names TRBD1, a call not compared with the DNA. Looked up from germline, CDR1 is MDHEN and CDR2 is SYDVKM. Ends included, the CDR3 has 15 residues.

In its sample, this clone was seen a few times. One base away lies a much larger clone, so this may be a sequencing read error. This rearrangement joins TRBV7-9 to TRBJ1-6; D is ambiguous. CDR1 and CDR2 (germline): SEHNR, FQNEAQ (reference sequence). This CDR3 region has 12 residues. Trimming pared 1 base from V and 5 bases from J, leaving 0 bases between. This CDR3 is CASSLDNSPLHF. The CDR3 DNA reads as TGTGCCAGCAGCTTAGATAATTCACCCCTCCACTTT.

The chain employs TRBV20-1 and TRBJ2-3, with 12 bases matching TRBD2. Germline CDR1 reads DFQATT; CDR2 reads SNEGSKA (reference sequence). J gave up 2 bases and V 4 bases, and 4 bases lay outside the gene matches. The CDR3 is made up of 15 amino acids. The CDR3 loop is CSAKSSGRATDTQYF. CDR3 nucleotides: TGCAGTGCTAAGTCTAGCGGGAGGGCCACAGATACGCAGTATTTT.

The table lists this clone with a few counts. The V gene is TRBV19, the J gene TRBJ2-1; no clear D. Germline lookup yields CDR1 LNHDA and CDR2 SQIVND (reference sequence). V was pared by 1 base and J by 0 bases, with 7 bases between. This CDR3 spans 15 amino acids. CDR3 sequence: CASSIARSSYNEQFF. The DNA for the CDR3 is TGTGCCAGTAGTATAGCGCGAAGCTCCTACAATGAGCAGTTCTTC. Drawing the rest from reference TRBV19 and TRBJ2-1, the complete variable domain is DGGITQSPKYLFRKEGQNVTLSCEQNLNHDAMYWYRQDPGQGLRLIYYSQIVNDFQKGDIAEGYSVSREKKESFPLTVTSAQKNPTAFYLCASSIARSSYNEQFFGPGTRLTVL.

The table lists this clone with a few counts. The chain employs TRBV5-1 and TRBJ2-5; 9 positions agree with TRBD1. V lost 1 base and J lost 7; bases outside the gene matches: 8. Looked up from germline, CDR1 is SGHRS and CDR2 is YFSETQ. The CDR3 is 15 residues long. In DNA, the CDR3 is TGCGCCAGCAGCTTGTTACAGGGGGCGCCAGGGACCCAGTACTTC. Translated: CASSLLQGAPGTQYF. Drawing the rest from reference TRBV5-1 and TRBJ2-5, the complete variable domain is KAGVTQTPRYLIKTRGQQVTLSCSPISGHRSVSWYQQTPGQGLQFLFEYFSETQRNKGNFPGRFSGRQFSNSRSEMNVSTLELGDSALYLCASSLLQGAPGTQYFGPGTRLLVL.

A word on this clone: This may be a read error, as it is one base from a much larger clone. The chain is built from TRBV6-1 and TRBJ1-5, with TRBD1 matching over 7 bases. Germline loops: CDR1 MNHNS, CDR2 SASEGT. There are 14 residues in the CDR3. Germline trimming cut 6 bases from V and 4 bases from J; bases unmatched to any gene: 6. The CDR3: CASRRTGLNQPQHF. The CDR3 coding sequence is TGTGCCAGCAGACGGACAGGTCTAAATCAGCCCCAGCATTTT.

This clone has at least ten counts. The chain uses TRBV15 and TRBJ1-2; D not certain. Germline loops: CDR1 LNHNV, CDR2 YYDKDF (reference sequence). Deletions cut 5 bases from V and 5 bases from J, with 21 bases between. CDR3 length: 16 amino acids. DNA of the CDR3: TGTGCCACCAGCGGACCAGCGGACGACTGGGGATATGGCTACACCTTC. This gives the protein CATSGPADDWGYGYTF.

This clone appeared many times. Here the CDR3 DNA reads TGTGCCAGCAGCGTCTCCCGGGGCGCCTATGGCTACACCTTC. This codes for CASSVSRGAYGYTF. The J gene is TRBJ1-2, the V gene TRBV9, with a weak D call TRBD1 (5 bases). V shed 2 bases and J shed 4 bases, with 12 bases lying between them. This CDR3 is built from 14 residues. In germline, CDR1 is SGDLS, CDR2 YYNGEE. Looking up the rest from reference TRBV9 and TRBJ1-2 gives the full variable domain: DSGVTQTPKHLITATGQRVTLRCSPRSGDLSVYWYQQSLDQGLQFLIQYYNGEERAKGNILERFSAQQFPDLHSELNLSSLELGDSALYFCASSVSRGAYGYTFGSGTRLTVV.

V gene TRBV25-1 combines with J gene TRBJ2-7, with a tentative D call TRBD2 (6 bases). CDR1 is MGHDK and CDR2 is SYGVNS in the germline V gene. Deletions cut 2 bases from V and 2 bases from J, with 7 bases between. The CDR3 spans 13 residues. The CDR3 sequence: CASSEERAYEQYF. In nucleotides, the CDR3 is TGTGCCAGCAGTGAAGAGCGGGCCTACGAGCAGTACTTC.

This clone was seen only a few times. This may arise from a read error, as a much more abundant clone is one base away. The chain links TRBV6-1 to TRBJ2-2, with TRBD1 as a possible D gene (6 bases). This CDR3 is built from 15 residues. Per the germline V gene, CDR1 is MNHNS and CDR2 is SASEGT. Trimming stripped 6 bases from V and 2 bases from J, with 13 bases between. The CDR3 is CASRDTGLNTGELFF. CDR3 DNA: TGTGCCAGCAGAGATACAGGGTTAAACACCGGGGAGCTGTTTTTT.

This clone was detected ten times or more. J is TRBJ2-1 and V is TRBV20-1, with 10 positions matching TRBD2. Germline values: CDR1 DFQATT, CDR2 SNEGSKA (reference sequence). V was clipped by 0 bases and J by 6 bases; unmatched bases: 8. This CDR3 contains 16 residues. CDR3 sequence: CSARDPSASGSNEQFF. The DNA of the CDR3 is TGCAGTGCTAGAGATCCTTCGGCTAGCGGGAGCAATGAGCAGTTCTTC.

This clone has only a few counts. CDR3 amino acids: CASSLESWDTEAFF. CDR3 DNA: TGTGCCAGCAGCTTAGAGTCCTGGGACACTGAAGCTTTCTTT. The rearrangement links TRBV7-2 to TRBJ1-1; no clear D gene. V lost 1 base and J 3 bases, leaving 9 bases between the germline ends. The CDR3 length is 14 residues. Germline V gives CDR1 SGHTA, CDR2 FQGNSA.

The chain recombines TRBV6-1 with TRBJ1-1; the D gene is possibly TRBD1 (5 bases). CDR3 size: 13 residues. V lost 8 bases, J lost 2 bases, and 12 bases lay in between. In germline, CDR1 is MNHNS, CDR2 SASEGT. CDR3 sequence (DNA): TGTGCCAGCCGATTCCAGGGCAACACTGAAGCTTTCTTT. Protein product: CASRFQGNTEAFF.

In this sample, this clone turned up a few times. The CDR3 DNA sequence: TGTGCCAGCAGTGATAATCTAGCGGGGGTCTACGAGCAGTACTTC. Translated, it gives CASSDNLAGVYEQYF. This chain uses TRBV6-4 with TRBJ2-7, with 10 bases fitting TRBD2. This CDR3 is built from 15 residues. V shed 3 bases and J 3 bases; nucleotides not matched to a gene: 5. Germline V gene sequence: CDR1 MRHNA, CDR2 SNTAGT.

The chain uses TRBV28 and TRBJ1-1; D is unresolved. V was cut by 6 bases and J by 2 bases, with 7 bases left in between. Germline V gene lookup returns CDR1 MDHEN and CDR2 SYDVKM. The CDR3 is 12 amino acids. For the CDR3, the DNA is TGTGCCAGCAGAGCAGGTAACACTGAAGCTTTCTTT. Amino acids: CASRAGNTEAFF. The whole variable domain, filled in from reference TRBV28 and TRBJ1-1, reads DVKVTQSSRYLVKRTGEKVFLECVQDMDHENMFWYRQDPGLGLRLIYFSYDVKMKEKGDIPEGYSVSREKKERFSLILESASTNQTSMYLCASRAGNTEAFFGQGTRLTVV.

This clone was counted at least ten times. V gene TRBV5-1 combines with J gene TRBJ2-6; the D is unclear. From germline, CDR1 is SGHRS and CDR2 YFSETQ. V lost 4 bases, J lost 0 bases, and 8 bases lay in between. This CDR3 comprises 15 residues. CDR3 bases: TGCGCCAGCAGCCCGCCGGTCTCTGGGGCCAACGTCCTGACTTTC. Translating it yields CASSPPVSGANVLTF. Supplemented by reference TRBV5-1 and TRBJ2-6, the full variable domain reads KAGVTQTPRYLIKTRGQQVTLSCSPISGHRSVSWYQQTPGQGLQFLFEYFSETQRNKGNFPGRFSGRQFSNSRSEMNVSTLELGDSALYLCASSPPVSGANVLTFGAGSRLTVL.

V gene TRBV6-1 combines with J gene TRBJ2-2; maybe TRBD1 (5 bases). The CDR3 contains 15 residues. Looked up from germline, CDR1 is MNHNS and CDR2 is SASEGT. V lost 2 bases and J 3 bases, leaving 10 bases between the germline ends. The CDR3 coding sequence is TGTGCCAGCAGTGAATGGGGCCCTGACACCGGGGAGCTGTTTTTT. As protein: CASSEWGPDTGELFF.